This T cell receptor beta chain is drawn from a study of shared clonotypes between healthy human individuals (dated by TCRdb to the early 2020s). Describing the broader study: The cohort included three men and a couple of women between 18 and 49 years of age. Leukapheresis yielded between about 0.8 and 8.9 billion PBMCs per donor. For each donor, CD4 naive and CD4 memory were each given three plates, CD8 naive was given two plates, and CD8 memory was given one plate. Libraries were prepared and TCR repertoires were sequenced by different laboratories using diverse techniques, in order to increase sequencing depth and limit assay-specific biases. Blood TCR repertoires of five healthy adults were deeply sequenced to estimate repertoire size and the extent of clonotype sharing between individuals.

Using the deep immunoSEQ assay, multiplex PCR amplified TCR CDR3 regions from genomic DNA. Genomic DNA extracted from each cell subset was distributed evenly over all wells of several immunoSEQ 96-well plates, and each plate served as one replicate. For sorted subsets, around 200 ng genomic DNA, equal to about 30,000 T cell genomes, was loaded into each replicate PCR. Purified libraries were quantified with a Qubit 3.0 fluorometer, sized on a Bioanalyzer 2100, and re-quantified with the KAPA Library Quantification kit. Every immunoSEQ 96-well plate was sequenced on a dedicated single-read 150-cycle Illumina NextSeq 550 flow cell. Processing in the source paper ran as follows. Because the immunoSEQ output included only junctional sequences and no quality scores, the filtering could not be the same as the filtering used for full-length reads. To assign V/J genes and CDR3, sequences were annotated using PyIR, a Python wrapper for IgBLAST v1.9, with IMGT germline references. Reads with weak V/J assignments (E-value above 1e-6), missing CDR3, stop codons, out-of-frame junctions, or ambiguous translated residues were removed. V3J clonotypes were defined as sequences sharing an identical inferred V gene, J gene, and CDR3 amino acid sequence. To compute the percentage overlap between repertoires, the number of shared unique clonotypes was divided by the size of the smaller repertoire. Richness of each repertoire was evaluated using RTK rarefaction, the Chao1 estimator, and Recon v2.1 estimates of unobserved clonotypes. OLGA was used to compute generation probabilities for all TCRbeta clonotypes that the gDNA method yielded from a handful of donors. As stored in TCRdb, this immuneACCESS dataset retains in-frame rearrangements with V and J assigned. A fraction of the clones does not appear; measured against another copy, unresolved V genes explain less than half of the discrepancy, and the remainder lacks a known reason. The V and J calls and clone size come from that table; D and trimming were worked out from the DNA. In all, the sample holds over a million clones, and approximately 80% of those were seen once. Clones ranked in the top ten supply roughly 0.56% of the sample.

About this clone itself: Its binding antigen is unknown. The sample holds no much larger clone one base away, and base qualities are not on file.

After removal of 0 bases from V and 6 bases from J, the junction retains 9 bases not matched to a gene. Per the germline V gene (reference sequence), SGHNT is the CDR1 and YYREEE is the CDR2. Including cysteine and phenylalanine, the CDR3 has 16 amino acids. The only DNA kept is the CDR3, 48 bases in frame from the first base. Donors were healthy HIV-negative adults with no recently reported acute infections or vaccinations. Only Caucasian adults living in Nashville, Tennessee, USA were represented among the donors. CD4+ T cells were enriched through magnetic negative selection, after which naive cells were positively selected on CD45RA and the remaining negative fraction served as the memory subset. After blood collection by leukapheresis, PBMCs were isolated using Ficoll-Histopaque density gradient centrifugation and then cryopreserved in the vapor phase of liquid nitrogen. Analytical flow cytometry was used to check the purity and quantity of every magnetically sorted T cell population. Each sorted fraction had its genomic DNA isolated and then quantified by UV absorbance on a Nanodrop 2000c.

Results the study describes overall, beyond this receptor: Naive subsets generally had larger estimated clonotype richness than memory subsets did. When four donors were compared, the shared fraction of clonotypes was approximately 5% for naive CD4, over 3% for naive CD8, 2.3% for memory CD4, and 0.35% to 0.4% for memory CD8. Only blood was sampled, and tissue TCR repertoires likely differ from those in blood. The small number of donors limited the genetic and exposure-history diversity represented. Even with the large sequencing depth, rarefaction of the sorted-subset datasets indicated that sequencing was incomplete. Compared with non-shared clonotypes, clonotypes shared by all four sorted-subset donors had higher generation probabilities. Pairwise subsampling led to the expectation that sequencing depth would affect the degree of clonotype sharing among donors.

This sequence uses TRBV5-4 and TRBJ2-5; 9 of the junction bases match TRBD1. The origin of this receptor is a man aged 18 to 29 in good health. Some clones in this sample may be carry-over from other donors' samples. Sample: memory CD4+ T cells from PBMCs. The cell subset or site tag for this specimen amounts to: CD45RA-negative fraction. The DNA sequence is as follows: TGTGCCAGCAGCTTGGAAGGGGAGACAGGGGGGCAGACCCAGTACTTC. Translation gives CASSLEGETGGQTQYF.